This record looks at one T cell receptor beta chain sequence and its context. The data are from a study of blood T cell repertoires in COVID-19. Study as a whole: Acute and convalescent COVID-19 samples came from the United States, Italy and Spain.

V gave up 1 base and J gave up 4 bases; unmatched junction bases: 20. Germline V gene sequence: CDR1 SGHDN, CDR2 FVKESK. The CDR3 length is 21 residues. Per the original methods: Amplification from reference gene primers served as the basis for estimated nucleated cell counts. Data came from immunoSEQ multiplex PCR; TCRdb stores just in-frame clones and leaves some out. That table is the source of V, J and clone size, and D and trimming were worked out from the DNA. The sample lists roughly 200,000 clones, roughly 90% occurring once. Sequenced: peripheral blood. This clonotype was obtained from a middle-aged woman who had recovered from COVID-19. The J gene is TRBJ2-1, the V gene TRBV14; 9 nucleotides match TRBD1. The CDR3 is CASSQGPDSHSGTGFYNEQFF. In DNA, the CDR3 is TGTGCCAGCAGCCAAGGACCCGATTCCCACTCCGGGACAGGGTTTTACAATGAGCAGTTCTTC.